This T cell receptor (beta chain) was documented in a study of Ad26.COV2.S vaccination and SARS-CoV-2 variants. This clone has only one observation. What it binds is unknown. Sequencing was performed with immunoSEQ multiplex PCR; in TCRdb, only in-frame clones are kept and a portion is missing. The sample shows about 350,000 clones, about 86% of them seen only once. The treatment denotes: roughly 18 received Ad26.COV2.S at low or high dose, single or two shots; about 5 received placebo; per-sample allocation not given. Sampling happened 63 days after the first vaccine or placebo injection. Study-level findings and limits: Across vaccine and placebo recipients, the breadth of non-spike TCRs was similar.

This CDR3 contains 15 residues. CDR1 is MNHNS, CDR2 SASEGT, per germline. V dropped 1 base and J dropped 1; count of bases not matched to a gene: 2. The chain uses TRBV6-1 and TRBJ2-3; 7 bases agree with TRBD2. The TCR comes from a person between 18 and 65 years old who received the Ad26.COV2.S COVID-19 vaccine or a placebo. This material consisted of peripheral blood, taken in a trial of Ad26.COV2.S vaccine versus placebo. The CDR3 DNA reads as TGTGCCAGCAGTGAAGTGGGAGGGCGCACAGATACGCAGTATTTT. Protein: CASSEVGGRTDTQYF.